This T cell receptor beta chain came from a study of shared clonotypes between healthy human individuals. On this clone itself: Its antigen is not known. The same CDR3 arises from other DNA sequences in this sample as well.

Libraries were prepared by immunoSEQ multiplex PCR; TCRdb keeps only in-frame clonotypes and omits some of them. The table lists about 2.1 million clones, around 95% of them singletons, with over 1.5% in the top ten. Findings and caveats of the study: Naive subsets generally exceeded memory subsets in estimated richness.

This CDR3 is built from 15 residues. CDR1 and CDR2 from the germline V gene are SGDLS and YYNGEE. Losses at the gene ends were 0 bases for V and 1 base for J; bases not matched to a gene: 2. Naive CD8 cells were CD45RO-negative, positively selected for CCR7, excluding terminally differentiated effector memory CD45RA+ cells. V gene TRBV9 combines with J gene TRBJ2-3; 7 bases agree with TRBD2. The sample comprised naive CD8+ T cells from PBMCs. The sequence derives from a man younger than 35 in good health. Some clones in this sample may be carry-over from other donors' samples. The CDR3 loop is CASSVAGRGTDTQYF. CDR3 nucleotides: TGTGCCAGCAGCGTAGCAGGGAGGGGCACAGATACGCAGTATTTT.